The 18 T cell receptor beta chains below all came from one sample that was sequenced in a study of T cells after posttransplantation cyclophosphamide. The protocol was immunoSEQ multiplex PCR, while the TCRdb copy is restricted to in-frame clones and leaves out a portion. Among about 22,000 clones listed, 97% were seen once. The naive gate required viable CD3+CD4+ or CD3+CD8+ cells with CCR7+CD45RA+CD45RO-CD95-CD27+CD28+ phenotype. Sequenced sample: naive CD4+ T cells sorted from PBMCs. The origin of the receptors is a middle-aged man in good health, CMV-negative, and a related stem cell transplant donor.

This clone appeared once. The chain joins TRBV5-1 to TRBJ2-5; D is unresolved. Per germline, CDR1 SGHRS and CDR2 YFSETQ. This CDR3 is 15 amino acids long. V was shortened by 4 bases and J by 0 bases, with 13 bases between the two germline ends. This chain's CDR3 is CASSTIPQYQETQYF. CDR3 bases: TGCGCCAGCAGCACAATCCCACAATACCAAGAGACCCAGTACTTC.

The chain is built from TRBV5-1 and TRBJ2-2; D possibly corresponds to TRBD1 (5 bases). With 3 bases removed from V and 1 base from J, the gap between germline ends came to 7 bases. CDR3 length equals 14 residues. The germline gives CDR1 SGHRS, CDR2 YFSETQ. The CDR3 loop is CASSSQGNTGELFF. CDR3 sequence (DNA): TGCGCCAGCAGCTCCCAGGGGAACACCGGGGAGCTGTTTTTT.

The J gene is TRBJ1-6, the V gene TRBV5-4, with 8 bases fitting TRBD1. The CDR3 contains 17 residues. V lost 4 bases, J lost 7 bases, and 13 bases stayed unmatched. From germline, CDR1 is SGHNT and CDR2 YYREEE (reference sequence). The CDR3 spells CASSPTAGQGGNSPLHF. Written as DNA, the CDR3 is TGTGCCAGCAGCCCTACCGCCGGACAGGGAGGGAATTCACCCCTCCACTTT. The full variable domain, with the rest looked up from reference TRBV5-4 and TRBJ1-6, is ETGVTQSPTHLIKTRGQQVTLRCSSQSGHNTVSWYQQALGQGPQFIFQYYREEENGRGNFPPRFSGLQFPNYSSELNVNALELDDSALYLCASSPTAGQGGNSPLHFGNGTRLTVT.

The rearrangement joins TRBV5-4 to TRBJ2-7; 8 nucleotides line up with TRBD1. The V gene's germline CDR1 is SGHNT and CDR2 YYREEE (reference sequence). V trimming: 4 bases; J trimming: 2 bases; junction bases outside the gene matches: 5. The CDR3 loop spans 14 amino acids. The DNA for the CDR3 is TGTGCCAGCAGCGGGGGACAGGTAACCTACGAGCAGTACTTC. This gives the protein CASSGGQVTYEQYF.

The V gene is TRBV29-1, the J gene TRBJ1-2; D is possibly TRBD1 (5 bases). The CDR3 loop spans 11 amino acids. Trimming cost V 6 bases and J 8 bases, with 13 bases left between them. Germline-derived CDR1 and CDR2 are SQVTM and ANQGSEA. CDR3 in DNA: TGCAGCGTCTCAGGGATTTGGGGCTACACCTTC. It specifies CSVSGIWGYTF.

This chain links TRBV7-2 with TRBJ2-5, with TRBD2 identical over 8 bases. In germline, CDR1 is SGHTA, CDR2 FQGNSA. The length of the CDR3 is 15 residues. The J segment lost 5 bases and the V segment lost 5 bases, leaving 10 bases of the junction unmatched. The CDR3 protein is CASSAGGGSGETQYF. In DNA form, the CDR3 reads TGTGCCAGCAGCGCCGGGGGGGGATCGGGTGAGACCCAGTACTTC.

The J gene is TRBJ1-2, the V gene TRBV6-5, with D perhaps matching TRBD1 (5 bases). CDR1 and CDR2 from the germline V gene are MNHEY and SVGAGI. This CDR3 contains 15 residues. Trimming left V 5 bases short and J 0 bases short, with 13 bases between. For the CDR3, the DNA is TGTGCCAGCAGTCTCGACAGCCACTCTAACTATGGCTACACCTTC. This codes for CASSLDSHSNYGYTF.

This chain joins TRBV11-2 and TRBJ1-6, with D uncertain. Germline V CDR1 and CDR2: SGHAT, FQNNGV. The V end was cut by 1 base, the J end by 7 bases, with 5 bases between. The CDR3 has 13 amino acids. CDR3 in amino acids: CASSLGRNSPLHF. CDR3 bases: TGTGCCAGCAGCTTAGGCAGAAATTCACCCCTCCACTTT.

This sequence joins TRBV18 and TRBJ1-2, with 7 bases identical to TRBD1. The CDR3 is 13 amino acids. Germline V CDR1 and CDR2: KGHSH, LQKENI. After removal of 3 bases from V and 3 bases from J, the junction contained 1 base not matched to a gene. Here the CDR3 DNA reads TGTGCCAGCTCACCTGACAGGGACTATGGCTACACCTTC. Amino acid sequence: CASSPDRDYGYTF.

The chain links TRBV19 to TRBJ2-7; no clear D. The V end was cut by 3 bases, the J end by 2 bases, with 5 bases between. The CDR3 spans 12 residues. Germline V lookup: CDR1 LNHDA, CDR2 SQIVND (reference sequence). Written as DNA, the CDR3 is TGTGCCAGTAGTATCTCCCCCTACGAGCAGTACTTC. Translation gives CASSISPYEQYF.

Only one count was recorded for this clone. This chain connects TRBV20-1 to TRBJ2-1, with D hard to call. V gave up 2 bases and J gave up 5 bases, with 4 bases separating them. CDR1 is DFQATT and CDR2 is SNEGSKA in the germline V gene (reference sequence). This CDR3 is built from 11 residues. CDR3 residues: CSARINNEQFF. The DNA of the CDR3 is TGCAGTGCTAGAATCAACAATGAGCAGTTCTTC.

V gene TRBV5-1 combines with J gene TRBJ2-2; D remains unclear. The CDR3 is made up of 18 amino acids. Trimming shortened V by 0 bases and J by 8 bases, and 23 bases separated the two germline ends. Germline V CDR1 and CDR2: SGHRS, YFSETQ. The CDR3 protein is CASSLVSLGSLRSGELFF. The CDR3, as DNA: TGCGCCAGCAGCTTGGTTTCCCTCGGGTCTCTCAGATCTGGGGAGCTGTTTTTT.

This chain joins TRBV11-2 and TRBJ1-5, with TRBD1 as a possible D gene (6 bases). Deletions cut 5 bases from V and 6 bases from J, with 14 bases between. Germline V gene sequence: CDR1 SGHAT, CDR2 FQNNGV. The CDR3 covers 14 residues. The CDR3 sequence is CASSPGEGGQPQHF. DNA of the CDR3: TGTGCCAGCAGCCCAGGGGAGGGCGGTCAGCCCCAGCATTTT.

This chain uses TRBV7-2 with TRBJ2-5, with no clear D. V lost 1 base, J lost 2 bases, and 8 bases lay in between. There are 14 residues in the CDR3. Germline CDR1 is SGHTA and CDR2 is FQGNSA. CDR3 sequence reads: CASSLGLAQETQYF. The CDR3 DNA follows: TGTGCCAGCAGCTTAGGACTGGCTCAAGAGACCCAGTACTTC.

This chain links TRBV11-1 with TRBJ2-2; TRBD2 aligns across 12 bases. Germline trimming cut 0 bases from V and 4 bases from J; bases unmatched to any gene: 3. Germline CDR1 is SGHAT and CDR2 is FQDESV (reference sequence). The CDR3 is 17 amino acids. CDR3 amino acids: CASSLALAGGGTGELFF. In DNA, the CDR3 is TGTGCCAGCAGCTTAGCACTAGCGGGGGGCGGCACCGGGGAGCTGTTTTTT.

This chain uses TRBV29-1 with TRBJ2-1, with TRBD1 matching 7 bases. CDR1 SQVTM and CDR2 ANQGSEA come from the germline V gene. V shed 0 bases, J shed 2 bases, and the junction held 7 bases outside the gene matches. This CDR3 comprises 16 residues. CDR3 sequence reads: CSVEDWTGFTYNEQFF. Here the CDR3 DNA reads TGCAGCGTTGAAGATTGGACAGGATTCACCTACAATGAGCAGTTCTTC.

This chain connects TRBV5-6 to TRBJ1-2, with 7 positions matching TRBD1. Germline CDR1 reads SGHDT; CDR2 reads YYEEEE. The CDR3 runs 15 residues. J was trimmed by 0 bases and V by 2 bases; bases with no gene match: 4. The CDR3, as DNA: TGTGCCAGCAGCTTCGTGGACAGGCCTAACTATGGCTACACCTTC. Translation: CASSFVDRPNYGYTF.

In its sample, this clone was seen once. The CDR3 region has the DNA TGTGCCAGCAGCCGGAGGACAGCCCCGACCTCCTATAGCAATCAGCCCCAGCATTTT. Translation gives CASSRRTAPTSYSNQPQHF. The V call is TRBV7-8, the J call TRBJ1-5; D perhaps matches TRBD1 (6 bases). The CDR3 is 19 amino acids. Trimming stripped 5 bases from V and 0 bases from J, with 23 bases between. Germline V gene lookup returns CDR1 SGHVS and CDR2 FQNEAQ.